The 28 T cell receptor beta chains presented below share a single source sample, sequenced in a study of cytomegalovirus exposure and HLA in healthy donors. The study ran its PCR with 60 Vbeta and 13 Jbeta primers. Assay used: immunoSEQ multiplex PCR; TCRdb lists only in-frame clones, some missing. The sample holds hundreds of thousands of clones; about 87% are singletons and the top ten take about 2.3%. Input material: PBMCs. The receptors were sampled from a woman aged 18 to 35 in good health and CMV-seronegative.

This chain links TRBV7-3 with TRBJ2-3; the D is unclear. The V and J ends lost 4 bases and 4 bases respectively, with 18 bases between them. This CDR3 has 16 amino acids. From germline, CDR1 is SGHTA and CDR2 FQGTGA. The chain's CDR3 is CASSSTKEPWADTQYF. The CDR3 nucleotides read TGTGCCAGCAGCTCGACCAAGGAGCCATGGGCAGATACGCAGTATTTT. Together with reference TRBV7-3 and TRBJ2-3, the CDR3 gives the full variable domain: GAGVSQTPSNKVTEKGKYVELRCDPISGHTALYWYRQSLGQGPEFLIYFQGTGAADDSGLPNDRFFAVRPEGSVSTLKIQRTERGDSAVYLCASSSTKEPWADTQYFGPGTRLTVL.

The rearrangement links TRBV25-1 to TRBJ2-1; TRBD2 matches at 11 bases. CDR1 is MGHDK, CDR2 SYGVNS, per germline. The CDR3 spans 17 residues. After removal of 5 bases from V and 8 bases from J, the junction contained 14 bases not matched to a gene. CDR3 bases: TGTGCCAGCAGTTCCACTAGCGGGGGCCGGAAGATTCATGAGCAGTTCTTC. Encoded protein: CASSSTSGGRKIHEQFF.

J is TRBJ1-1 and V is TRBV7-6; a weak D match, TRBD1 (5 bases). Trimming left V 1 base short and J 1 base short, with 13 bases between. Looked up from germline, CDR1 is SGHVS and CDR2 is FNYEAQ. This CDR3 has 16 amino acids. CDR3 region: CASSLEYRQGNTEAFF. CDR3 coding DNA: TGTGCCAGCAGCTTAGAATATAGGCAGGGGAACACTGAAGCTTTCTTT.

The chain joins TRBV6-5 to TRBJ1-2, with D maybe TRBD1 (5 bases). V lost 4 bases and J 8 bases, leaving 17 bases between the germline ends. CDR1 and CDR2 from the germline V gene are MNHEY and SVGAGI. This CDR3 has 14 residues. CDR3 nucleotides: TGTGCCAGCAGTTTGCCCGGGGGGTTGAGCGGCTACACCTTC. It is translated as CASSLPGGLSGYTF.

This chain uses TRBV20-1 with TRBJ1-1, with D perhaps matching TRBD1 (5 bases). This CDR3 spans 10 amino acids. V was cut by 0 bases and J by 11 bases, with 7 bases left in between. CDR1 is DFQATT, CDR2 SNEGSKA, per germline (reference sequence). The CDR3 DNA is TGCAGTGCTAGAGATACAGGCGCTTTCTTT. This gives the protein CSARDTGAFF.

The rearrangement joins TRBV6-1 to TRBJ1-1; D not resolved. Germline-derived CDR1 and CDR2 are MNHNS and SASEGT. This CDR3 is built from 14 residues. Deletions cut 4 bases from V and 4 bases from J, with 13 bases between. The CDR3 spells CASSGPVSSTEAFF. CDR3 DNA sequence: TGTGCCAGCAGTGGCCCCGTATCGAGCACTGAAGCTTTCTTT.

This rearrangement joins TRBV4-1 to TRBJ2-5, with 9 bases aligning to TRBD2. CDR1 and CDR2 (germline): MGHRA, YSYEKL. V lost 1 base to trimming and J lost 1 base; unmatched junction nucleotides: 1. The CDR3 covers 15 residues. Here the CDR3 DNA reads TGCGCCAGCAGCCAAGGCGGGGGGGCCCAAGAGACCCAGTACTTC. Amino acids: CASSQGGGAQETQYF.

The CDR3 spells CASSRLAETQYF. DNA of the CDR3: TGCGCCAGCAGTCGTCTAGCGGAGACCCAGTACTTC. The rearrangement links TRBV5-1 to TRBJ2-5; TRBD2 is a possible D gene (6 bases). Trimming cost V 5 bases and J 5 bases, with 10 bases left between them. This CDR3 contains 12 residues. The germline CDR1 and CDR2 sequences are SGHRS and YFSETQ.

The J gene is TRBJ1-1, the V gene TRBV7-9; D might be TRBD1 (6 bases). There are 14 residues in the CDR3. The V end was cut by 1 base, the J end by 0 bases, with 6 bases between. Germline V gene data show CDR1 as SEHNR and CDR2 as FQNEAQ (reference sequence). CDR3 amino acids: CASSLGTVNTEAFF. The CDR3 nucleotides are TGTGCCAGCAGCTTAGGGACAGTGAACACTGAAGCTTTCTTT.

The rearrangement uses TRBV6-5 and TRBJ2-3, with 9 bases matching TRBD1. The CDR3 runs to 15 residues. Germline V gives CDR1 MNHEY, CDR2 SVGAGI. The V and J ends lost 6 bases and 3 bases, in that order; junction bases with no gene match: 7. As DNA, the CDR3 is TGTGCCAGCAGGCCCCGGGACAGGGCGACAGATACGCAGTATTTT. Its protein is CASRPRDRATDTQYF.

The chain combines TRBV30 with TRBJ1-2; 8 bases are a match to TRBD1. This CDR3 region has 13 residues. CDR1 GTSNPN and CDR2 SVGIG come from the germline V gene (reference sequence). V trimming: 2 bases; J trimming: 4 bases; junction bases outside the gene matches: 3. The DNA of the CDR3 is TGTGCCTGGAGTCCAGGACAGGGCTATGGCTACACCTTC. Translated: CAWSPGQGYGYTF.

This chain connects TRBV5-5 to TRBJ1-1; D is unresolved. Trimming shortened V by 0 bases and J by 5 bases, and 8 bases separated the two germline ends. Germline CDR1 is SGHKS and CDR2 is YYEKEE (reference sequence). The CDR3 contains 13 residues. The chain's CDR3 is CASSLERGTEAFF. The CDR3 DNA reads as TGTGCCAGCAGCTTGGAGCGCGGAACTGAAGCTTTCTTT. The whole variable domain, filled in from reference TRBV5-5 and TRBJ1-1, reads DAGVTQSPTHLIKTRGQQVTLRCSPISGHKSVSWYQQVLGQGPQFIFQYYEKEERGRGNFPDRFSARQFPNYSSELNVNALLLGDSALYLCASSLERGTEAFFGQGTRLTVV.

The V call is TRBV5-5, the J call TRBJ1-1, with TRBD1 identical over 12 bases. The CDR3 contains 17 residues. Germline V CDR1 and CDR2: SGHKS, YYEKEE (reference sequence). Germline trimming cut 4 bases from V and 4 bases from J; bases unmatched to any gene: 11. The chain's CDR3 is CASSTSGTGGLGTEAFF. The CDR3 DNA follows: TGTGCCAGCAGCACCTCCGGGACAGGGGGCTTGGGCACTGAAGCTTTCTTT.

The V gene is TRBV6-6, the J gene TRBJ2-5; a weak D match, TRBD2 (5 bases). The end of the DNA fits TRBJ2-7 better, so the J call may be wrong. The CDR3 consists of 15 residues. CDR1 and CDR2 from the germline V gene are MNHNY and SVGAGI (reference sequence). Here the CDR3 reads CASSYPRESSYEQYF. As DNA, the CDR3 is TGTGCCAGCAGTTACCCTCGGGAAAGCTCCTACGAGCAGTACTTC.

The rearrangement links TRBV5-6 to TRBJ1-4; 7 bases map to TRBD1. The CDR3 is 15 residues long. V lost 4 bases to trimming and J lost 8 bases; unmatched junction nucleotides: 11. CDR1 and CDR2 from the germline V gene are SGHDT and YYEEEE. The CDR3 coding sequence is TGTGCCAGCAGCACTGGGACAGTGGGTTGGGAAAAACTGTTTTTT. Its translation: CASSTGTVGWEKLFF.

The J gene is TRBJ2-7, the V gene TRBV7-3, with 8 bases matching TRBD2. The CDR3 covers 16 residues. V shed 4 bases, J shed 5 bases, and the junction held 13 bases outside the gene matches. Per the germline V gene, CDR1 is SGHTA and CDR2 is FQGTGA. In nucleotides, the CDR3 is TGTGCCAGCAGCTCGGGATTGAGCGGGGGCTCAAACGAGCAGTACTTC. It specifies CASSSGLSGGSNEQYF.

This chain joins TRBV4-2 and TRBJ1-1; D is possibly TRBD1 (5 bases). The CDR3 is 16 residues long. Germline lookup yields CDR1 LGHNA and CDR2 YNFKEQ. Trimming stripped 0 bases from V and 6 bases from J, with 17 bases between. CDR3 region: CASSQDNSLGGAEAFF. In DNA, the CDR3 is TGTGCCAGCAGCCAAGATAATTCCTTGGGGGGGGCTGAAGCTTTCTTT.

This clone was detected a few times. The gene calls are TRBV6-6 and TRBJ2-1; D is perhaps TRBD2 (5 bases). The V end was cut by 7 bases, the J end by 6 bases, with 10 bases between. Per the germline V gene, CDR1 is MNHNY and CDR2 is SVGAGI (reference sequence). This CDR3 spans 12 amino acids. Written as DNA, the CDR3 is TGTGCCAGCACCTACCGGGGCAATGAGCAGTTCTTC. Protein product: CASTYRGNEQFF.

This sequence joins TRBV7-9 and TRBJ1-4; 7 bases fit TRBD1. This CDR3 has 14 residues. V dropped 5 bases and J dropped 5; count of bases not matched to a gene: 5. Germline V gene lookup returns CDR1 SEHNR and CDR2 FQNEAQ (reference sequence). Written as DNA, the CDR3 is TGTGCCAGCAGCCCGACAGGGAACAATGAAAAACTGTTTTTT. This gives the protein CASSPTGNNEKLFF.

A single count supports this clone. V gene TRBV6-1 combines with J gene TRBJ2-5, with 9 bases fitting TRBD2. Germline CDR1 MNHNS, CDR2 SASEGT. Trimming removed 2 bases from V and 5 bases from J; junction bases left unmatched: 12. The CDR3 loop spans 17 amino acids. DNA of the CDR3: TGTGCCAGCAGTGAATCTGGCGGGGGGGCGGACGTGGAGACCCAGTACTTC. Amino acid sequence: CASSESGGGADVETQYF.

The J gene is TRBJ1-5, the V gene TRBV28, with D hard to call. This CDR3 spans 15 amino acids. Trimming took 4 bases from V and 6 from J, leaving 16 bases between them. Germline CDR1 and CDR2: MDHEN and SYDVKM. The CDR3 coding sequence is TGTGCCAGCAGTTCCTATTTCCTGAATGTTCAGCCCCAGCATTTT. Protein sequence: CASSSYFLNVQPQHF.

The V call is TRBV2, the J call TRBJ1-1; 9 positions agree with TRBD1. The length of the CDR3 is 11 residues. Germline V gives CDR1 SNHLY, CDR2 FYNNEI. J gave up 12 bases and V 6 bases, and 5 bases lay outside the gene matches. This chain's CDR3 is CASSPDRGTFF. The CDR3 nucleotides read TGTGCCAGCAGCCCGGACAGGGGAACTTTCTTT.

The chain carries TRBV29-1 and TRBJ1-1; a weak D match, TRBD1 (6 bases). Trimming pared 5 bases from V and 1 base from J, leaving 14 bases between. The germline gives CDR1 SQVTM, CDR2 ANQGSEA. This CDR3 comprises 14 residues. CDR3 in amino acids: CSVSREGGNTEAFF. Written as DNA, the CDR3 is TGCAGCGTTAGTAGGGAGGGGGGGAACACTGAAGCTTTCTTT.

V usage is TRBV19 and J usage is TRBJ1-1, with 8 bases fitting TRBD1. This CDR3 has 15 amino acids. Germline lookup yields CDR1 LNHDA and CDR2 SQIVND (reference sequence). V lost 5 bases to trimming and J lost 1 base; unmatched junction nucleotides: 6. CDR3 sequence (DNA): TGTGCCAGTAGTGCCATTGACAGGGGGAACACTGAAGCTTTCTTT. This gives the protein CASSAIDRGNTEAFF.

This CDR3 is CASSLRQGALQETQYF. CDR3 sequence (DNA): TGCGCCAGCAGCTTAAGGCAGGGGGCTCTCCAAGAGACCCAGTACTTC. The V call is TRBV5-1, the J call TRBJ2-5, with 8 bases aligning to TRBD1. The germline gives CDR1 SGHRS, CDR2 YFSETQ. The CDR3 sequence is 16 residues long. Trimming took 2 bases from V and 1 from J; bases not matched to a gene: 7.

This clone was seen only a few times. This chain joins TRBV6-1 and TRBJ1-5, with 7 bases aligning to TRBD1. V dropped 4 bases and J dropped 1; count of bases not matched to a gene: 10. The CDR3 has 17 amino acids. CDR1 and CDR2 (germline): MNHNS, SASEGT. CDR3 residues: CASSVPPGQMSNQPQHF. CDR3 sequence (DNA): TGTGCCAGCAGTGTACCTCCGGGACAGATGAGCAATCAGCCCCAGCATTTT.

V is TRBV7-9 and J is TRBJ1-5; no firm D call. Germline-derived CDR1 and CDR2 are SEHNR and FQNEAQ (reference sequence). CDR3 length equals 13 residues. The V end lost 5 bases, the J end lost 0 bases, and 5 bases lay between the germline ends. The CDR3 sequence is CASSPFSNQPQHF. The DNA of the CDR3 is TGTGCCAGCAGCCCGTTTAGCAATCAGCCCCAGCATTTT.

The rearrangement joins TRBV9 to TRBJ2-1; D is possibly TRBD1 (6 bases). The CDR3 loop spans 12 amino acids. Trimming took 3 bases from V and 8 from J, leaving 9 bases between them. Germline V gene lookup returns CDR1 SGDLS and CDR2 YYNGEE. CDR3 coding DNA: TGTGCCAGCAGCGATCAGGGGTATGAGCAGTTCTTC. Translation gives CASSDQGYEQFF.